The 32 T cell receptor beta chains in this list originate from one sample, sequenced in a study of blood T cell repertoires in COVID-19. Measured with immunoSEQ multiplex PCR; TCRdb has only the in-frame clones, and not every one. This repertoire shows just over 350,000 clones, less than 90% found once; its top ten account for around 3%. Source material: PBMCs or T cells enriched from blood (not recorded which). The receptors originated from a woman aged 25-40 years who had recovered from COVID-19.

The CDR3 region is CSGSGTSIHTDTQYF. Here the CDR3 DNA reads TGCAGCGGCTCCGGGACTAGCATTCACACAGATACGCAGTATTTT. The chain links TRBV29-1 to TRBJ2-3; 9 bases fit TRBD2. The germline V gene encodes CDR1 SQVTM and CDR2 ANQGSEA. The CDR3 length is 15 residues. J was trimmed by 2 bases and V by 7 bases; bases with no gene match: 10.

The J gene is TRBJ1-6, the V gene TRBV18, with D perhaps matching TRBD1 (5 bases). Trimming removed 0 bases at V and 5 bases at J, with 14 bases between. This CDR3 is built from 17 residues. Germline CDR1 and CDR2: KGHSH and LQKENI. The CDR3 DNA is TGTGCCAGCTCACCACCCGGGAGGGGAAGGGATAATTCACCCCTCCACTTT. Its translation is CASSPPGRGRDNSPLHF.

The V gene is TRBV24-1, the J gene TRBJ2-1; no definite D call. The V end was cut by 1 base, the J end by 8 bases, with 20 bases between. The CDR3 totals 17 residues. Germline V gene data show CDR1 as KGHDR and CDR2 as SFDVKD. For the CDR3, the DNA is TGTGCCACCAGTGATTTCGGTAATTCGTGGGCCCGCGATGAGCAGTTCTTC. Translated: CATSDFGNSWARDEQFF.

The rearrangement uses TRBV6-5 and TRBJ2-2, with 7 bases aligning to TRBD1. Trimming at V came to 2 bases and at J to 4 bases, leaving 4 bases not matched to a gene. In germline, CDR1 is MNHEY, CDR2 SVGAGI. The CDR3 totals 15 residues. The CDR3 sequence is CASSYGYRGTGELFF. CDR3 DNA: TGTGCCAGCAGTTACGGGTACAGGGGCACCGGGGAGCTGTTTTTT.

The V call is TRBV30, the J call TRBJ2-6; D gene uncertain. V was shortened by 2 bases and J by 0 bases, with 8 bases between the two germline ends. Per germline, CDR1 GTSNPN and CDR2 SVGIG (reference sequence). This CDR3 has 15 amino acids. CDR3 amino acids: CAWSLWSSGANVLTF. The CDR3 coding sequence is TGTGCCTGGAGTCTATGGAGCTCTGGGGCCAACGTCCTGACTTTC.

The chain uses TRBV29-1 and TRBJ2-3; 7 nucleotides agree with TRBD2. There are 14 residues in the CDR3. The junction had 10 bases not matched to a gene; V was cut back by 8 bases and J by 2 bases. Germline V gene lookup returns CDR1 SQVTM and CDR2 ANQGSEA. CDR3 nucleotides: TGCAGCCCCTGGCTAGCGGCTCACACAGATACGCAGTATTTT. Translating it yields CSPWLAAHTDTQYF.

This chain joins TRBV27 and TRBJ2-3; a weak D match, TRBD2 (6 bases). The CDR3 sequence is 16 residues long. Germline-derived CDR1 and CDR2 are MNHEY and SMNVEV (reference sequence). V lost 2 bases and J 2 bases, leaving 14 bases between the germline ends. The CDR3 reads CASSLTGGFNTDTQYF. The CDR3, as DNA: TGTGCCAGCAGTTTAACCGGGGGTTTTAACACAGATACGCAGTATTTT.

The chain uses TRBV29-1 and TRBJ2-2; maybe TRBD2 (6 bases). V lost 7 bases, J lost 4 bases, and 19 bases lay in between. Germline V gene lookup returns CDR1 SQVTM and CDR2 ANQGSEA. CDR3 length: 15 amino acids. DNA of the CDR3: TGCAGCGCCCGGAGGGGTAGCCGAGGCACCGGGGAGCTGTTTTTT. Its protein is CSARRGSRGTGELFF.

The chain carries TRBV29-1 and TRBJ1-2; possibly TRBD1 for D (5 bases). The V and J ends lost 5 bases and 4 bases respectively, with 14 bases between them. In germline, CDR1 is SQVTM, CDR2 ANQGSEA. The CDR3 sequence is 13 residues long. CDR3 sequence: CSVLIGRGYGYTF. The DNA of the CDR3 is TGCAGCGTTCTTATTGGAAGGGGCTATGGCTACACCTTC. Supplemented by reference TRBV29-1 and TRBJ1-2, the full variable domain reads SAVISQKPSRDICQRGTSLTIQCQVDSQVTMMFWYRQQPGQSLTLIATANQGSEATYESGFVIDKFPISRPNLTFSTLTVSNMSPEDSSIYLCSVLIGRGYGYTFGSGTRLTVV.

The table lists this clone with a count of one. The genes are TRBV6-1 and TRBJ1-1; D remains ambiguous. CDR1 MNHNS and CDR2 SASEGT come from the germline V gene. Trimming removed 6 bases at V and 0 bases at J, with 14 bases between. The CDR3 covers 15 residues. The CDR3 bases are TGTGCCAGCAGAAATTACGGGGAGTTGAACACTGAAGCTTTCTTT. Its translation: CASRNYGELNTEAFF.

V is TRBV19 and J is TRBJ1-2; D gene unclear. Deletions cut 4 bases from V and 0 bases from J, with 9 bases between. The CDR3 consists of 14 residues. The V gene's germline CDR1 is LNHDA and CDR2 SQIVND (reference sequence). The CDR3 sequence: CASSRGDSNYGYTF. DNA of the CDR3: TGTGCCAGTAGTAGGGGAGATTCTAACTATGGCTACACCTTC. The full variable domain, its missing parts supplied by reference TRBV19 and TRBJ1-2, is DGGITQSPKYLFRKEGQNVTLSCEQNLNHDAMYWYRQDPGQGLRLIYYSQIVNDFQKGDIAEGYSVSREKKESFPLTVTSAQKNPTAFYLCASSRGDSNYGYTFGSGTRLTVV.

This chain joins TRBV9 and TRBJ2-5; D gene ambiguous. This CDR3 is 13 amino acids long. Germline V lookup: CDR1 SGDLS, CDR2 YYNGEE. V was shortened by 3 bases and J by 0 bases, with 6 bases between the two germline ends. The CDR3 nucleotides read TGTGCCAGCAGCGATGGAGACCAAGAGACCCAGTACTTC. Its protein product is CASSDGDQETQYF. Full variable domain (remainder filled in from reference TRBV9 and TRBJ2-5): DSGVTQTPKHLITATGQRVTLRCSPRSGDLSVYWYQQSLDQGLQFLIQYYNGEERAKGNILERFSAQQFPDLHSELNLSSLELGDSALYFCASSDGDQETQYFGPGTRLLVL.

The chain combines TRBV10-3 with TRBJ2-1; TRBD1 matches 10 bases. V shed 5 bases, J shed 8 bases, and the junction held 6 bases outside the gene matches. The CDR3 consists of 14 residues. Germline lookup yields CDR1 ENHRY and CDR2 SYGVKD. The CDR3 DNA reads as TGTGCCATCAGTCCGGGACAGGGGTCCCATGAGCAGTTCTTC. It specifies CAISPGQGSHEQFF.

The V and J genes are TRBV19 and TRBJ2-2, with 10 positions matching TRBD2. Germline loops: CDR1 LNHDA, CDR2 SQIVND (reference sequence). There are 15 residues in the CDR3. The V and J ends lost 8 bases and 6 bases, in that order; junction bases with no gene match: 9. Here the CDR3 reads CASGPSGGLAGELFF. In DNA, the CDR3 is TGTGCCAGTGGGCCTAGCGGGGGATTGGCCGGGGAGCTGTTTTTT.

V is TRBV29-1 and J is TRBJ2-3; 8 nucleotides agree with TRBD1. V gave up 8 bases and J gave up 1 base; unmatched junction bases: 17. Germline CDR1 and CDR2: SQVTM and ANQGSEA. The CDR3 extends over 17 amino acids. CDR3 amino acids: CSSLYSGQGIRTDTQYF. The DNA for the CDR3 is TGCAGCTCGTTGTATTCCGGACAGGGCATTCGCACAGATACGCAGTATTTT.

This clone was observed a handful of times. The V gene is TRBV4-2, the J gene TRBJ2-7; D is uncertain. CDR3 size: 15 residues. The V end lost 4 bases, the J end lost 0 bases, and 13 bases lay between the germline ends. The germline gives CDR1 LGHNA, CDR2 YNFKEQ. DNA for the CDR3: TGTGCCAGCAGCCGGGCATTGAAGAGCTCCTACGAGCAGTACTTC. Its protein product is CASSRALKSSYEQYF.

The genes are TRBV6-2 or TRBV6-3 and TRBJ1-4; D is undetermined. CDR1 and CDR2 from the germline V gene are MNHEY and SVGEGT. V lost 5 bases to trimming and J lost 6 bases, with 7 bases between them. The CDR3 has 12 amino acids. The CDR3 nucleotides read TGTGCCAGCAGTCCGGGAGATGAAAAACTGTTTTTT. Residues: CASSPGDEKLFF.

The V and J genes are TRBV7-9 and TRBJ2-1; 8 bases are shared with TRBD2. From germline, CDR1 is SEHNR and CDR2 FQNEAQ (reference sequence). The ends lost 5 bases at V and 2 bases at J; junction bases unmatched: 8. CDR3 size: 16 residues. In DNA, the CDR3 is TGTGCCAGCAGCCTCACAGCGGGGGCCCCCTACAATGAGCAGTTCTTC. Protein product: CASSLTAGAPYNEQFF. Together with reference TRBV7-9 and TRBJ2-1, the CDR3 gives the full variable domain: DTGVSQNPRHKITKRGQNVTFRCDPISEHNRLYWYRQTLGQGPEFLTYFQNEAQLEKSRLLSDRFSAERPKGSFSTLEIQRTEQGDSAMYLCASSLTAGAPYNEQFFGPGTRLTVL.

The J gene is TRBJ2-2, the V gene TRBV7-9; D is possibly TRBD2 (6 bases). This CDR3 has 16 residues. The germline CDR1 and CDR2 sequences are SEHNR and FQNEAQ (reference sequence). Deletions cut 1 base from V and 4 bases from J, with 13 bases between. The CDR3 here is CASSLGRAGRTGELFF. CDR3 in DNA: TGTGCCAGCAGCTTAGGGCGGGCGGGGCGCACCGGGGAGCTGTTTTTT.

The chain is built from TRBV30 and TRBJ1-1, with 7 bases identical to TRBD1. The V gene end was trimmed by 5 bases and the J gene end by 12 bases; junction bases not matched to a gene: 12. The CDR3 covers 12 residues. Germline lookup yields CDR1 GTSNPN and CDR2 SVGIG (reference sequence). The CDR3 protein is CAWFDRDVESFF. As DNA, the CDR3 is TGTGCCTGGTTTGACAGGGATGTGGAGTCTTTCTTT.

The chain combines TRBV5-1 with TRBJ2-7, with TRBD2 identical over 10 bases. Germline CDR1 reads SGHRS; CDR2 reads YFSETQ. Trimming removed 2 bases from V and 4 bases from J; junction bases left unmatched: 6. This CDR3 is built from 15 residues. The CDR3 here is CASSFLAGVLYEQYF. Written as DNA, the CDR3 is TGCGCCAGCAGCTTCCTAGCGGGAGTTTTGTACGAGCAGTACTTC.

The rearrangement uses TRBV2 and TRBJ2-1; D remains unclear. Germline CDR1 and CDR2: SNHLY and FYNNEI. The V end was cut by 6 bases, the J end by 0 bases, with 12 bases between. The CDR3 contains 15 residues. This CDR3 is CASSFRKSSYNEQFF. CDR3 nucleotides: TGTGCCAGCAGCTTCAGGAAAAGCTCCTACAATGAGCAGTTCTTC.

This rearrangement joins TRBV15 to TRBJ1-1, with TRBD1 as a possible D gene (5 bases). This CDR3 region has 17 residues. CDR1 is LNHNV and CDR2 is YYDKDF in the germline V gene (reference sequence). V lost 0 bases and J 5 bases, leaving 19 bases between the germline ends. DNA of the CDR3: TGTGCCACCAGCAGAGATAGTGGTACGGCCGGGGGAACTGAAGCTTTCTTT. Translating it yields CATSRDSGTAGGTEAFF.

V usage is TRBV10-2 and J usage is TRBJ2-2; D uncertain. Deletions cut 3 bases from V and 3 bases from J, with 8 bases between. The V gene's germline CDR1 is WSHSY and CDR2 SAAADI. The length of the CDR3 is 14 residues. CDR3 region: CASSDSTYTGELFF. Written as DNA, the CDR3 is TGCGCCAGCAGTGACTCAACATACACCGGGGAGCTGTTTTTT.

Here the CDR3 DNA reads TGTGCCAGCTACGACAGTTCTAATTCACCCCTCCACTTT. Its protein is CASYDSSNSPLHF. J is TRBJ1-6 and V is TRBV28; possibly TRBD1 for D (5 bases). Germline loops: CDR1 MDHEN, CDR2 SYDVKM. This CDR3 is 13 amino acids long. V lost 8 bases and J 6 bases, leaving 11 bases between the germline ends.

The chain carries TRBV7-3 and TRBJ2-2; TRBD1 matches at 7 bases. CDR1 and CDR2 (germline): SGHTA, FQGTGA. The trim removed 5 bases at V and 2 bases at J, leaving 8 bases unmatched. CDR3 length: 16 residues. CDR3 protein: CASSPPGQSNTGELFF. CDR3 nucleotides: TGTGCCAGCAGCCCTCCGGGACAGTCCAACACCGGGGAGCTGTTTTTT.

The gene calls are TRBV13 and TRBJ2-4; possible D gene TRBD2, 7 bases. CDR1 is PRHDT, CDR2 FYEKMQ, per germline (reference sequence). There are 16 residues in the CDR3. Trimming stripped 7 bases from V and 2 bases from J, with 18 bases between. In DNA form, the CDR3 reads TGTGCCAGCACCAACCGGTGGGGGGGCACCAAAAACATTCAGTACTTC. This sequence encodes CASTNRWGGTKNIQYF.

The CDR3 DNA reads TGTGCCAGCAGTTACCAGGGTGGTAAGGAGACCCAGTACTTC. Its translation: CASSYQGGKETQYF. This chain connects TRBV6-5 to TRBJ2-5; possible D gene TRBD1, 5 bases. V was pared by 2 bases and J by 5 bases, with 12 bases between. This CDR3 has 14 residues. Germline-derived CDR1 and CDR2 are MNHEY and SVGAGI.

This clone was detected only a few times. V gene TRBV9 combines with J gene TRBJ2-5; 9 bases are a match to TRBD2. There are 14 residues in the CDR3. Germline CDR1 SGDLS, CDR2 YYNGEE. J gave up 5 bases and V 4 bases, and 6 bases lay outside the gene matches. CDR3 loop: CASSQAAGGETQYF. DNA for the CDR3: TGTGCCAGCAGCCAGGCGGCGGGAGGGGAGACCCAGTACTTC.

CDR3 nucleotide sequence: TGCGCCAGCAGACCTACCTATGAGGGTGAAGCTTTCTTT. This translates into CASRPTYEGEAFF. This sequence joins TRBV10-1 and TRBJ1-1; D gene ambiguous. V dropped 6 bases and J dropped 7 bases, with 15 bases sitting between them. The CDR3 runs 13 residues. Germline V gene data show CDR1 as WNHNN and CDR2 as SYGVQD (reference sequence).

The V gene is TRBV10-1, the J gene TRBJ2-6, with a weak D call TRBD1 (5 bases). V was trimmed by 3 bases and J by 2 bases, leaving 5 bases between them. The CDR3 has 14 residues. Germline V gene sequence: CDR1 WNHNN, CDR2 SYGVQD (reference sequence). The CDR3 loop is CASSDRAGANVLTF. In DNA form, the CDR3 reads TGCGCCAGCAGTGACAGGGCTGGGGCCAACGTCCTGACTTTC.

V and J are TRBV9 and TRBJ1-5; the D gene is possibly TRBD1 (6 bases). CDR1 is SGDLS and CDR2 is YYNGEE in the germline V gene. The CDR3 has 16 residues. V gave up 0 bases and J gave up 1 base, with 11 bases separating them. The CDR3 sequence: CASSVGSGVSNQPQHF. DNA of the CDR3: TGTGCCAGCAGCGTAGGGTCAGGGGTGAGCAATCAGCCCCAGCATTTT.